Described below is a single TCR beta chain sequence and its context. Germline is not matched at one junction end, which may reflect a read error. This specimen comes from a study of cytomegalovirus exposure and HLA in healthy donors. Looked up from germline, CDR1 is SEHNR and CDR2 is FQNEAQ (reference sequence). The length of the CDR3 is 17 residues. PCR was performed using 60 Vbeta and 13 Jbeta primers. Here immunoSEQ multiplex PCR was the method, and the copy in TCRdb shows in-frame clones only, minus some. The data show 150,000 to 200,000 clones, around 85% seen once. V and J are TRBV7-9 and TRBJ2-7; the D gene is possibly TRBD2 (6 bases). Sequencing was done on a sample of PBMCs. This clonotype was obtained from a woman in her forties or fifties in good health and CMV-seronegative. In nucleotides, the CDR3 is TGTTCCAGCAGCCCAACCGTTACCGGGGTAGCGGATTACGAGCAGTACTTC. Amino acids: CSSSPTVTGVADYEQYF.